This T cell receptor beta chain was found in a study of T cell responses to AZD1222 COVID-19 vaccine. Broader study findings: Per reports, nearly half of all spike-specific TCRs target regions that are unmutated in variants. Spike-specific TCR breadth and depth both grew after two AZD1222 doses. Only a handful of people who got AZD1222 tested seropositive at baseline. White British donors predominated, females outnumbered males, and clonal diversity was possibly underestimated.

The table came from immunoSEQ multiplex PCR; TCRdb's copy has only in-frame clones and leaves some out. Of around 140,000 clones in the sample, about nine tenths were seen once. The CDR3 is 16 amino acids. Germline assignment: CDR1 SGHTA and CDR2 FQGNSA. V lost 5 bases and J lost 4; bases outside the gene matches: 9. In the case of this clone: Its antigen is undetermined.

Specimen: peripheral blood, collected on day 0 of AZD1222 vaccination. The V gene is TRBV7-2, the J gene TRBJ2-7; 12 nucleotides match TRBD2. The origin of this receptor is an adult in good health. CDR3 loop: CASSLLAGGAGYEQYF. In DNA form, the CDR3 reads TGTGCCAGCAGCCTACTAGCGGGAGGAGCAGGTTACGAGCAGTACTTC.